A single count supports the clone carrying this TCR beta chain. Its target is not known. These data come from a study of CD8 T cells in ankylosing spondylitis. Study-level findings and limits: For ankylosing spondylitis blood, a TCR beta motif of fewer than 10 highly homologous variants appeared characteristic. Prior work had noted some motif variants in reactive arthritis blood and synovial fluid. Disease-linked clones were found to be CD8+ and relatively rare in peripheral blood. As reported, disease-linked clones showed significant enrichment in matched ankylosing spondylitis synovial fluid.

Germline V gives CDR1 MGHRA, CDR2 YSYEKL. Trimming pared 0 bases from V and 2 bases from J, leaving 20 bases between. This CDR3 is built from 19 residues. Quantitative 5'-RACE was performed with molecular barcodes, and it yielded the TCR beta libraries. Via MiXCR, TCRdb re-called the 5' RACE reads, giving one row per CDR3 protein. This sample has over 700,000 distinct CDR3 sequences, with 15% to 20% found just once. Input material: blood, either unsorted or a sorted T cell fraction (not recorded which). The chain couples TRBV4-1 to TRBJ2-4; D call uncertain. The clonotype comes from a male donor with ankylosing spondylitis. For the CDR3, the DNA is TGCGCCAGCAGCCAAGATCAACTGGCCCAGTCCCCTACCAAAAACATTCAGTACTTC. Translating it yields CASSQDQLAQSPTKNIQYF.